A selection of T cell receptor beta chains follows, all from one sample in a study of Graves' ophthalmopathy and Graves' hyperthyroidism. From the multiplex PCR reads, TCRdb called clonotypes with MiXCR, one entry per CDR3 protein. The sample lists tens of thousands of distinct CDR3 sequences; roughly 52% were seen once. Sequencing was done on a sample of peripheral blood. The receptor set was obtained from an adult woman with stable Graves' hyperthyroidism. Both conserved end residues are part of each CDR3. D genes are given only for firm matches. Only some rows state a clone size, as once, few, many or a class for expanded clones.

j_call: TRBJ1-1; d_call: NA; v_call: TRBV7-9; clone_size: NA; cdr3_nt: TGTGCCAGCAGCTTTCAGGGGATCACTGAAGCTTTCTTT; cdr3_aa: CASSFQGITEAFF
j_call: TRBJ2-5; d_call: NA; v_call: TRBV5-1; clone_size: NA; cdr3_nt: TGCGCCAGCAGCCTAAGACAGCTAGAGACCCAGTACTTC; cdr3_aa: CASSLRQLETQYF
j_call: TRBJ2-7; d_call: NA; v_call: TRBV29-1; clone_size: NA; cdr3_nt: TGCAGCGTTCGCCCGGGGGACGAGCAGTACTTC; cdr3_aa: CSVRPGDEQYF
j_call: TRBJ1-1; d_call: NA; v_call: TRBV5-1; clone_size: NA; cdr3_nt: TGCGCCAGCAGCTTTACAGGCCCTGAAGCTCCCTTT; cdr3_aa: CASSFTGPEAPF
j_call: TRBJ1-5; d_call: NA; v_call: TRBV20-1; clone_size: many; cdr3_nt: TGCAGTGCTAGAGATCAGGACACTAGCAATCAGCCCCAGCATTTT; cdr3_aa: CSARDQDTSNQPQHF
j_call: TRBJ1-5; d_call: NA; v_call: TRBV4-1; clone_size: NA; cdr3_nt: TGCGCCAGCAGCCAAACCAGGGCACGACAGAGAGATCGGCCCCAGCATTTT; cdr3_aa: CASSQTRARQRDRPQHF
j_call: TRBJ1-2; d_call: TRBD1; v_call: TRBV7-9; clone_size: NA; cdr3_nt: TGCGCCAGCAGCCAAGATCAGGGGACAGGGGGCAAAGACTATGGCTACACCTTC; cdr3_aa: CASSQDQGTGGKDYGYTF
j_call: TRBJ2-7; d_call: NA; v_call: TRBV10-3; clone_size: few; cdr3_nt: TGTGCCAGCAACAGCGATAGGGCCATCCACGAGCAGTACTTC; cdr3_aa: CASNSDRAIHEQYF
j_call: TRBJ2-6; d_call: NA; v_call: TRBV19; clone_size: NA; cdr3_nt: TGTGCCAGTAGTTGGGGGGGCGCTGGGGCCAACGTCCTGACTTTC; cdr3_aa: CASSWGGAGANVLTF
j_call: TRBJ2-7; d_call: TRBD2; v_call: TRBV7-8; clone_size: medium-sized; cdr3_nt: TGTGCCAGCAGCTTAGAACTAGCGGGCTACGAGCAGTACTTC; cdr3_aa: CASSLELAGYEQYF
j_call: TRBJ1-1; d_call: NA; v_call: TRBV29-1; clone_size: NA; cdr3_nt: TGCAGCCATGCGGGACAGAACACTGAAGCTTTCTTT; cdr3_aa: CSHAGQNTEAFF
j_call: TRBJ2-7; d_call: NA; v_call: TRBV7-6; clone_size: NA; cdr3_nt: TGTGCCAGCAGCTTAGCGTCTAGCTCCTACGAGCAGTACTTC; cdr3_aa: CASSLASSSYEQYF
j_call: TRBJ2-7; d_call: TRBD1; v_call: TRBV11-3; clone_size: NA; cdr3_nt: TGTGCCAGCAGCTTAGGGACAGGATACTACGAGCAGTACTTC; cdr3_aa: CASSLGTGYYEQYF
j_call: TRBJ2-7; d_call: NA; v_call: TRBV11-2; clone_size: NA; cdr3_nt: TGTGCCAGCAGCTTGGTGGGGCAGGGGGGCATCCACGAGCAGTACTTC; cdr3_aa: CASSLVGQGGIHEQYF
j_call: TRBJ2-3; d_call: NA; v_call: TRBV7-9; clone_size: NA; cdr3_nt: TGTGCCAGCAGCGTTGCTAGTGGGATGGGCACAGATACGCAGTATTTT; cdr3_aa: CASSVASGMGTDTQYF
j_call: TRBJ2-3; d_call: TRBD2; v_call: TRBV5-4; clone_size: NA; cdr3_nt: TGTGCCAGCAGCTTGGGGTCCCCGGGAAGAAGCGGGAGGGCAGATACGCAGTATTTT; cdr3_aa: CASSLGSPGRSGRADTQYF
j_call: TRBJ2-5; d_call: TRBD1; v_call: TRBV18; clone_size: many; cdr3_nt: TGTGCCAGCTCACAGATGGACAGGGAAGAGACCCAGTACTTC; cdr3_aa: CASSQMDREETQYF
j_call: TRBJ1-3; d_call: NA; v_call: TRBV7-2; clone_size: NA; cdr3_nt: TGTGCCAGCAGCTTAAAGAAGGGGAAAAACGGAAACACCATATATTTT; cdr3_aa: CASSLKKGKNGNTIYF
j_call: TRBJ2-2; d_call: NA; v_call: TRBV24-1; clone_size: NA; cdr3_nt: TGTGCCACCGGGGAGCTGTTTTTT; cdr3_aa: CATGELFF
j_call: TRBJ2-2; d_call: NA; v_call: TRBV9; clone_size: many; cdr3_nt: TGTGCCAGCAGCGTAGTGCTCACCGGGGAGCTGTTTTTT; cdr3_aa: CASSVVLTGELFF
j_call: TRBJ2-7; d_call: TRBD2; v_call: TRBV4-2; clone_size: many; cdr3_nt: TGTGCCAGCAGCCAAGATAGCGGGGCCCGGGACGAGCAGTACTTC; cdr3_aa: CASSQDSGARDEQYF
j_call: TRBJ2-5; d_call: TRBD2; v_call: TRBV9; clone_size: NA; cdr3_nt: TGTGCCAGCAGCGTAACATCCGGGACTAGCGGGAGACCCCAAGAGACCCAGTACTTC; cdr3_aa: CASSVTSGTSGRPQETQYF
j_call: TRBJ1-5; d_call: NA; v_call: TRBV6-1; clone_size: many; cdr3_nt: TGTGCCAGCATTGGGAGGTTGGATCAGCCCCAGCATTTT; cdr3_aa: CASIGRLDQPQHF
j_call: TRBJ2-7; d_call: NA; v_call: TRBV10-3; clone_size: NA; cdr3_nt: TGTGCCATCAGGCGGGTAGCGGTAAACTCCTACGAGCAGTACTTC; cdr3_aa: CAIRRVAVNSYEQYF
j_call: TRBJ2-7; d_call: TRBD2; v_call: TRBV7-9; clone_size: many; cdr3_nt: TGTGCCAGCAGCTTAGTAGCGGGGTTCTACGAGCAGTACTTC; cdr3_aa: CASSLVAGFYEQYF
j_call: TRBJ2-5; d_call: TRBD2; v_call: TRBV20-1; clone_size: NA; cdr3_nt: TGCAGTGCTAGAGCTTCCGGGGGGGCAGAGACCCAGTACTTC; cdr3_aa: CSARASGGAETQYF
j_call: TRBJ2-5; d_call: TRBD2; v_call: TRBV29-1; clone_size: NA; cdr3_nt: TGCAGCGTCGTTAGCGGGAGGTACCAAGGGACCCAGTACTTC; cdr3_aa: CSVVSGRYQGTQYF
j_call: TRBJ2-7; d_call: NA; v_call: TRBV27; clone_size: many; cdr3_nt: TGTGCCAGCAGTTTATCGGCCGGGAACTCCTACGAGCAGTACTTC; cdr3_aa: CASSLSAGNSYEQYF
j_call: TRBJ1-4; d_call: NA; v_call: TRBV7-2; clone_size: NA; cdr3_nt: TGTGCCAGCAGCCCACGACCCGGAGGGGTTGTTATTTTC; cdr3_aa: CASSPRPGGVVIF
j_call: TRBJ2-7; d_call: NA; v_call: TRBV7-8; clone_size: many; cdr3_nt: TGTGCCAGCAGCTTAGCTTTCGTGACTAGGGACGAGCAGTACTTC; cdr3_aa: CASSLAFVTRDEQYF
j_call: TRBJ2-5; d_call: TRBD2; v_call: TRBV20-1; clone_size: NA; cdr3_nt: TGCAGTGCTAGAGATGTAGCGGGCAATCAAGAGACCCAGTACTTC; cdr3_aa: CSARDVAGNQETQYF
j_call: TRBJ1-1; d_call: NA; v_call: TRBV6-6; clone_size: few; cdr3_nt: TGTGCCAGCAGTTACGGGACCACTGAAGCTTTCTTT; cdr3_aa: CASSYGTTEAFF
j_call: TRBJ2-5; d_call: TRBD2; v_call: TRBV7-2; clone_size: NA; cdr3_nt: TGTGCCAGCGGACTAGCGGGAGATCGAGAGACCCAGTACTTC; cdr3_aa: CASGLAGDRETQYF
j_call: TRBJ2-5; d_call: TRBD1; v_call: TRBV7-6; clone_size: NA; cdr3_nt: TGTGCCAGCAGCCGATGGGACAGGGTCGGGACCCAGTACTTC; cdr3_aa: CASSRWDRVGTQYF
j_call: TRBJ2-1; d_call: TRBD2; v_call: TRBV20-1; clone_size: NA; cdr3_nt: TGCAGTGCCCTAGCGGGCGTAGACAATGAGCAGTTCTTC; cdr3_aa: CSALAGVDNEQFF
j_call: TRBJ2-7; d_call: TRBD2; v_call: TRBV20-1; clone_size: NA; cdr3_nt: TGCAGTGCCAGGATGACTAGCGGGGGATCCTACGAGCAGTACTTC; cdr3_aa: CSARMTSGGSYEQYF
j_call: TRBJ2-7; d_call: TRBD2; v_call: TRBV7-9; clone_size: NA; cdr3_nt: TGTGCCAGCAGCTTAACTAGCGGGAGTGCACGATTCTACGAGCGGTACTTC; cdr3_aa: CASSLTSGSARFYERYF
j_call: TRBJ2-5; d_call: TRBD1; v_call: TRBV12-3/TRBV12-4; clone_size: NA; cdr3_nt: TGTGCCAGCAGCCCCGGGACAGTAGGGGAGGAGACCCAGTACTTC; cdr3_aa: CASSPGTVGEETQYF
j_call: TRBJ2-5; d_call: TRBD2; v_call: TRBV4-2; clone_size: many; cdr3_nt: TGTGCCAGCAGCCAAGGGACTAGCGGGAGTTCGTACCAAGAGACCCAGTACTTC; cdr3_aa: CASSQGTSGSSYQETQYF
j_call: TRBJ2-3; d_call: NA; v_call: TRBV7-9; clone_size: many; cdr3_nt: TGTGCCAGCAGCTTACGGGACTTGCCAGATACGCAGTATTTT; cdr3_aa: CASSLRDLPDTQYF
j_call: TRBJ1-2; d_call: NA; v_call: TRBV29-1; clone_size: NA; cdr3_nt: TGCAGCGTTGAAGGACGGCGTGGCTACACCTTC; cdr3_aa: CSVEGRRGYTF
j_call: TRBJ2-7; d_call: NA; v_call: TRBV7-8; clone_size: few; cdr3_nt: TGTGCCAGCAGCCCCGCCCTAGCGGAGCAGTACTTC; cdr3_aa: CASSPALAEQYF
j_call: TRBJ2-7; d_call: TRBD1; v_call: TRBV5-1; clone_size: NA; cdr3_nt: TGCGCCAGCAGCTCGACAGGGTTTGGGGAGCAGTACTTC; cdr3_aa: CASSSTGFGEQYF
j_call: TRBJ2-7; d_call: TRBD2; v_call: TRBV7-2; clone_size: NA; cdr3_nt: TGTGCCAGCAGCCGATCCGCTCGAGGCGGGAGGATCCACGAGCAGTACTTC; cdr3_aa: CASSRSARGGRIHEQYF